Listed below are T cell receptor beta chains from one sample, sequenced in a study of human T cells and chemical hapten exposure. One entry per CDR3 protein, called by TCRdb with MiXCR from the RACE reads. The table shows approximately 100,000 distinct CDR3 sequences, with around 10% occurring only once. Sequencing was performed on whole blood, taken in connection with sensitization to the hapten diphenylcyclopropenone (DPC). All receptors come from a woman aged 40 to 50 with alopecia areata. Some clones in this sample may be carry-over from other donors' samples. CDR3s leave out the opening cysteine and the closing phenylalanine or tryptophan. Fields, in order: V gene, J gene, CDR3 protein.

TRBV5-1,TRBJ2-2,ASNPGTGNTGELF
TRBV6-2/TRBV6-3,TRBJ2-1,ASSLSVWGGNEQF
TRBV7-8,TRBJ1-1,ASSLDLTLGREAF
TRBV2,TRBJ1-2,ASSEDGRGYT
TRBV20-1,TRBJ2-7,SAPRASGGALFGPYEQY
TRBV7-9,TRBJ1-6,ASTIESPLH
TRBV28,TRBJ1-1,ASSSPEVTTEAF
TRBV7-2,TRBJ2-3,ASSFEHTDTQY
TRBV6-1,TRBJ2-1,ASSELLPAYNEQF
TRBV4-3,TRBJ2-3,ASSQDLTSGTDTQY
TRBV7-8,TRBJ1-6,ASSLGQGGSPLH
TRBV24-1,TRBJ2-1,ATSDPGRGGYNEQF